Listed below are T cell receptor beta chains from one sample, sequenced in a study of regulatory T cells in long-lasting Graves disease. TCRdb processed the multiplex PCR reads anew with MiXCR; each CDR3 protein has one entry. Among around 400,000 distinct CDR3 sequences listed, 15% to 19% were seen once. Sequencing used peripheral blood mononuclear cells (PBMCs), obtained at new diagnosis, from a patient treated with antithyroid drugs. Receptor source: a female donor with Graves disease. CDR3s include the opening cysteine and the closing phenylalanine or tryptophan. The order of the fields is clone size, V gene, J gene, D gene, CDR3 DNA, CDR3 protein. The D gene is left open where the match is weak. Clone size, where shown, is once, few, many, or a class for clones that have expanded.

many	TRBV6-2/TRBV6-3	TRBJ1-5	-	TGTGCCAGCAGTACGGGGGAGGTAGGCAATCAGCCCCAGCATTTT	CASSTGEVGNQPQHF
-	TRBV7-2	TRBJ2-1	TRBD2	TGTGCCAGCAGCCTCCGACTAGCGGGATCCCAAGAGACCCAGTTCTTC	CASSLRLAGSQETQFF
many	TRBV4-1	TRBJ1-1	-	TGCGCCAGCAGCCACACAGGGTTGTTGGCTGAAGCTTTCTTT	CASSHTGLLAEAFF
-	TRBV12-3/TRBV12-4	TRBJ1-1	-	TGTGCCAGCAGTGAGTCGGGGGGCTTCACTGAAGCTTTCTTT	CASSESGGFTEAFF
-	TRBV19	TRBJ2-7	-	TGTGCCAGTAGTGCAATGAACCCGGGCTCCTACGAGCAGTACTTC	CASSAMNPGSYEQYF
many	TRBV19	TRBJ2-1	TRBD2	TGTGCCAGTAGTATAGTAGGGCGGGGGGGCCGCAATGAGCAGTTCTTC	CASSIVGRGGRNEQFF
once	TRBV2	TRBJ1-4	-	TGTGCCAGCAGTGATTTGTGGAAACTGTTTTTT	CASSDLWKLFF
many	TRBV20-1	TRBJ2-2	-	TGCAGTGCTAGAGGAAGAGGGGGGGCCGGGGAGCTGTTTTTT	CSARGRGGAGELFF
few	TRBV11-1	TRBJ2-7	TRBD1	TGTGCCAGCAGCTTGGGACAGGGGTTCTACGAGCAGTACTTC	CASSLGQGFYEQYF
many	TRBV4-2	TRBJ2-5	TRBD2	TGTGCCAGCAGCCCTGTCGGACTAGCGGGGGGTTTAGAGACCCAGTACTTC	CASSPVGLAGGLETQYF
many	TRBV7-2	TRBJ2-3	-	TGTGCCAGCAGCTTGTGGGCAACTAGCACAGATACGCAGTATTTT	CASSLWATSTDTQYF
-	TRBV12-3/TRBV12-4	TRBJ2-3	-	TGTGCCAGCAGTCCAACTACCACAGATACGCGGTATTTT	CASSPTTTDTRYF
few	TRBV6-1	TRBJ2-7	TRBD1	TGTGCCAGCAGCGTCTCCGGGACAGGGGCGGGCGAGCAGTACTTC	CASSVSGTGAGEQYF